The source of this T cell receptor (beta chain) is a study of OX40 agonist ivuxolimab in advanced cancers. General observations from the study: The authors also found low normalized T-cell clonal expansion in some nonresponders.

Produced via immunoSEQ multiplex PCR; TCRdb's table is partial and in-frame only. The table shows tens of thousands of clones, with more than 85% occurring only once. This clone was counted a single time. Its antigen remains unidentified. Trimming removed 5 bases from V and 2 bases from J, with 6 bases in between. The CDR3 consists of 13 residues. Germline CDR1 SSHAT, CDR2 FNYEAQ (reference sequence). The J gene is TRBJ2-2, the V gene TRBV7-7; the D is unclear. The receptor was isolated from an adult with an advanced solid tumor such as melanoma, head and neck, liver or kidney cancer. Sample: CD4+ or CD8+ T cells sorted from blood, taken in a trial of the OX40 agonist ivuxolimab. CDR3 sequence: CASSPINTGELFF. CDR3 nucleotide sequence: TGTGCCAGCAGCCCTATAAACACCGGGGAGCTGTTTTTT.